This TCR beta chain came from a study of cytomegalovirus exposure and HLA in healthy donors (dated by TCRdb to the late 2010s). Notes on the research overall: An earlier analysis of around 600 of the donors reported roughly 270 Gb of sequence data and more than 90 million unique TCR beta sequences from about 200 million T cells. Both class I and class II loci were covered by HLA typing, at four-digit resolution. In a later genetic analysis, genome-wide SNP genotypes for about 55% of the 666 donors were used, and that subset was treated as a discovery cohort. A separate validation cohort of 100 to 150 different subjects was used in addition to the approximately 700-subject first cohort. The study used immunosequencing to profile the T cell repertoires of hundreds of subjects and linked those repertoires to cytomegalovirus serostatus. Of the roughly 400 genotyped donors, over 70% fell in the genetic ancestry cluster associated with self-reported Caucasian donors. The number of typed donors differed by locus: roughly 629-640 for A, B, C, DRB1 and DQB1; 500 to 550 for DQA1; approximately 600 for DPA1; and some 470 for DPB1. A later analysis re-examined previously published TCR beta repertoires from roughly 650 donors and added high-resolution HLA genotyping to investigate patterns of TCR occurrence. To predict cytomegalovirus infection status, the study brought together high-throughput TCR immunosequencing, statistical association of individual TCRs with disease status, and machine learning. Rather than using new phenotypic data, the later analysis identified candidate immune exposures from TCR beta sequences and from how often those sequences occurred across donors. An earlier analysis of 587 of the donors used high-throughput TCR beta sequencing to judge whether each TCR beta V gene segment behaved as functional or pseudogenic. Approximately 300 gigabases of sequencing data and roughly 80 million unique TCR sequences made up an early release that covered approximately 650 HLA-typed donors. Donor age, sex, ethnicity and CMV serostatus were compiled together with the repertoire data. Every repertoire in the discovery cohort had been generated on one and the same sequencing platform. The study aimed to test whether cataloging public T cell receptors could reveal signatures of past pathogen exposure. Across roughly 420 genotyped donors of the cohort, an average of approximately 220,000 unique TCR beta nucleotide sequences per donor were sequenced, and 15% to 20% of those sequences were non-productive. Because of strong linkage in the cohort, roughly five DR-DQ haplotypes were treated as single units for association and clustering.

This clone was counted a few times. Its specific antigen is unknown. No base qualities exist here, and no much larger clone lies one base off it. The method behind the library was the immunoSEQ multiplex PCR assay. The multiplex PCR relied on a mix of 60 forward primers for TCR Vbeta segments and 13 reverse primers for TCR Jbeta segments. The CDR3 region of rearranged TCR beta genes was amplified from genomic DNA with a multiplex PCR assay. The amplified TCR beta libraries were sequenced on the Illumina HiSeq System as 87-base-pair reads. Concerning the study's data processing: Across the 500 to 750 repertoires, a later analysis counted about 81 million unique TCR beta chains, approximately 12 million of which were shared by at least two donors. A nearest-neighbor algorithm error-corrected the raw reads and collapsed the reads into unique sequences, merging closely related sequences to remove PCR and sequencing errors. To assign V, D and J gene segments, CDR3 sequences were aligned to IMGT reference sequences. For a sequence to be retained, a match of at least six nucleotides was required to both a V gene segment and a J gene segment. A rearrangement counted as productive if the CDR3 had no stop codons and remained in frame with V and J, and every other rearrangement counted as non-productive. Following IMGT convention, CDR3 was defined as the stretch from the second conserved V-encoded cysteine to the conserved J-encoded phenylalanine. The earlier analysis of about 640 of the donors excluded any sequence lacking an unambiguous match to a single V gene segment. In an earlier analysis of about 590 of the donors, a V segment was called functional when productive rearrangements were above 56.7%, and segregating when the standard deviation between donors exceeded 5%. To diagnose cytomegalovirus status from the catalog of TCR beta chain sequences, a statistical classification framework was built. V and J gene assignment, in a later analysis, came from comparing TCR nucleotide sequences with IMGT/GENE-DB human TR gene sequences. Using the TCRdist pipeline, a later analysis assigned CDR3 sequences along with most-parsimonious VDJ recombination scenarios. In a later analysis, each TCR beta chain was defined by its CDR3 amino acid sequence together with its V-gene family, and reads without a unique V-gene family were excluded. To address suspected cross-contamination and a sequencing artifact, a later analysis removed 592 highly shared, low-generation-probability nucleotide sequences. A later analysis calculated a clonal expansion index for each public chain from normalized within-repertoire ranks of inferred template counts. In a later analysis, generation probabilities were computed using a VDJ recombination model fitted to out-of-frame rearrangements, and the results were checked against IGoR. In a later analysis, TCR-TCR, TCR-HLA and TCR-CMV co-occurrence was scored with hypergeometric tests, and a repertoire-size bias correction was applied to TCR pairs. A later analysis estimated false discovery rates by permuting HLA or CMV assignments 20 times. A later analysis grouped co-occurring TCRs with DBSCAN, adding TCRdist sequence similarity when clustering within HLA-allele-positive subsets. Repertoires with fewer than 30,000 or more than 120,000 public chains were left out of co-occurrence clustering, as were roughly five repertoires with anomalous nucleotide sharing. This immuneACCESS table, as held by TCRdb, lists in-frame sequences with V and J called but not all clones. Of the missing ones, under half trace to an unresolved V gene in checked studies; the others have no known cause. V, J and clone size are those of that table, while D and trimming were read from the DNA. This sample is represented by 120,000 to 150,000 clones; roughly 62% of them were singletons. The ten largest make up around 4.7% of the sample.

The study at large found these results: A later genetic analysis associated a missense DCLRE1C variant with V-gene and J-gene trimming of TCR beta chains, and an independent cohort replicated the association. Cytomegalovirus status was reported to be diagnosed by the classifier with high specificity and sensitivity in both the original and validation cohorts. This cohort had only TCR beta chains sequenced, and the lack of alpha or paired-chain data limited which features could be detected. A later analysis found that TCR association rates varied across HLA loci, with DRB1 alleles showing the most associated TCRs and HLA-C alleles the fewest. Across donors, most TCR sequences were observed very rarely, whereas some public TCRs were present in many individuals. Correlated functional status among segregating V segments might reflect linkage disequilibrium, but an unknown experimental factor could not be ruled out. The study gave a list of about 160 TCR beta chains associated with cytomegalovirus. In an earlier analysis of 450 to 750 of the donors, most TCR beta V segments appeared in productive rearrangements about 87% or about 30% of the time, broadly matching IMGT annotations. The 87-base-pair reads could not distinguish some IMGT-functional V segments, including TRBV6-2 and TRBV6-3, so those segments were excluded. In a later analysis, HLA-associated TCR beta chains showed more clonal expansion and lower generation probabilities than non-associated chains that were equally common. Most CMV-associated TCR beta chains appeared to be HLA-restricted in a later analysis, and the HLA associations seemed to be driven largely by CMV exposure. For the cohort, immune exposure information was limited to CMV serostatus. In a later analysis, several top co-occurrence clusters were reported to appear linked to parvovirus B19, influenza, CMV and Epstein-Barr virus. At a false discovery rate of 0.05, a later analysis linked some 18,000 TCR beta sequences to specific HLA alleles. A few of the identified cytomegalovirus-associated TCR beta chains were confirmed in vitro to be specific for cytomegalovirus antigens. The earlier analysis of about 600 of the donors excluded approximately 17 rarely observed V segments, including chromosome 9 orphons, because counts were too low. Assigning TCR associations to individual alleles was difficult when HLA alleles, especially DR and DQ, strongly co-occurred. The sequencing pipeline was judged likely to have produced a cluster of highly shared sequence variants as a technical artifact. A further reported finding was that TCR beta sequences accurately predicted the HLA-A and HLA-B alleles for most subjects in the first cohort. Because HLA typing was missing for some donors at each locus, association tests included only the typed subset. The authors suggested that the approach could potentially be generalized to other disease states and immunological phenotypes. According to a later genetic analysis, donors in an Asian-associated ancestry cluster had fewer N-insertions in productive TCRs than the roughly 700-donor mean. Presence/absence analyses assumed roughly uniform sequencing depth across donors, an assumption that may not hold.

From V the trimming removes 2 bases and from J it removes 0 bases, while the gene matches leave 8 bases of the junction unaccounted for. CDR1 and CDR2 were assigned from the germline V gene as SGHRS and YFSETQ. From its cysteine to its phenylalanine, the CDR3 spans 17 amino acids. Only the CDR3 part of the read is kept: 51 bases, read in frame from the first base. The cohort was made up of about 670 healthy bone marrow donors. All cohort members were sampled while nominally healthy, although unrecorded immune exposures were likely present. The donor tested CMV seronegative, placing the donor among the 350 to 400 seronegative members of the cohort. Every donor gave a peripheral blood sample, and the peripheral blood mononuclear cells from that sample were used for TCR beta sequencing. Genomic DNA extraction from the blood cell samples was performed with the Qiagen DNeasy Blood Extraction Kit.

The rearrangement combines TRBV5-1 with TRBJ1-3, with 7 bases in between that match TRBD1. Sequenced sample: PBMCs. This receptor was obtained from a man between 60 and 75 years old in good health and CMV-seronegative. The CDR3 has the sequence CASSLTGQTNSGNTIYF. Read as DNA, the sequence is TGCGCCAGCAGCTTAACGGGACAGACCAACTCTGGAAACACCATATATTTT.